This T cell receptor beta chain came from a study of cytomegalovirus exposure and HLA in healthy donors. Study outcomes and limitations: Per published reports, the classifier diagnosed cytomegalovirus status with high specificity and sensitivity. Associated with HLA alleles at 0.05 false discovery rate in a later analysis were 16,951 TCR beta sequences.

On this clone: Antigen specificity is unknown.

This CDR3 has 15 residues. Germline loops: CDR1 LNHDA, CDR2 SQIVND (reference sequence). The V gene end was trimmed by 1 base and the J gene end by 2 bases; junction bases not matched to a gene: 2. The PCR was carried out with 60 Vbeta primers and 13 Jbeta primers. TCRdb's copy holds only in-frame clones and misses some; the assay was immunoSEQ multiplex PCR. The sample shows 150,000 to 200,000 clones, 80% of them seen only once. The sequenced sample was PBMCs. J is TRBJ2-7 and V is TRBV19; TRBD2 matches 10 bases. This TCR derives from a man aged 30 to 45 in good health and CMV-seronegative. CDR3 in DNA: TGTGCCAGTAGTATAGTTCTAGCGGGGGCCTACGAGCAGTACTTC. Translation: CASSIVLAGAYEQYF.